These T cell receptor beta chains were read from a single sample in a study of immune evolution from preneoplasia to lung adenocarcinoma. Clones were read by immunoSEQ multiplex PCR, and TCRdb kept only the in-frame ones, dropping some. This sample has around 5,000 clones; around 90% occur once, and the top ten carry about 3%. Material for sequencing was FFPE invasive lung adenocarcinoma tissue. These TCRs come from a person between 50 and 60 years old with lung adenocarcinoma. Both conserved end residues are part of each CDR3. The D gene is left open where the match is weak. Clone sizes are given selectively: once, few, many, or a class where the clone is expanded.

>TRBV7-2|TRBD2|-|TRBJ2-1
TGTGCCAGCAGCTTAACTCTAGCGGGAGGTTTTTCCTACAATGAGCAGTTCTTC
CASSLTLAGGFSYNEQFF
>TRBV5-1|-|-|TRBJ2-2
TGCGCCAGCAGCTTGGCCGGGGGGCTAGAAGTCGCCGGGGAGCTGTTTTTT
CASSLAGGLEVAGELFF
>TRBV6-5|-|-|TRBJ2-5
TGTGCCAGCAGTTCCTCAGAGACCCAGTACTTC
CASSSSETQYF
>TRBV30|TRBD2|-|TRBJ2-2
TGTGCCTGGAGTGACCCTAGCGGGAGGGGTACCGGGGAGCTGTTTTTT
CAWSDPSGRGTGELFF
>TRBV6-5|TRBD2|-|TRBJ2-7
TGTGCCAGCAGTTACGAGGGGACTAGCGGGACGGAGCAGTACTTC
CASSYEGTSGTEQYF
>TRBV9|-|-|TRBJ1-4
TGTGCCAGCAGCTTCGACGGGACTAATGAAAAACTGTTTTTT
CASSFDGTNEKLFF
>TRBV5-6|TRBD1|-|TRBJ2-7
TGTGCCAGCAGCTCCGAAGACAGGGAGTACTACGAGCAGTACTTC
CASSSEDREYYEQYF
>TRBV6-6|TRBD1|-|TRBJ1-2
TGTGCCAGCAAGGGGGCTGACTATGGCTACACCTTC
CASKGADYGYTF
>TRBV5-6|TRBD1|-|TRBJ2-3
TGTGCCAGCAGCATGACCGGGACAGGGGGAGCAGATACGCAGTATTTT
CASSMTGTGGADTQYF
>TRBV7-2|-|-|TRBJ2-3
TGTGCCAGCAGCTTACCCCGCGGACCGGGGGTAGATACGCAGTATTTT
CASSLPRGPGVDTQYF
>TRBV4-1|-|-|TRBJ1-1
TGCGCCAGCAGCCGGGCGCAGCTGGTCACTGAAGCTTTCTTT
CASSRAQLVTEAFF
>TRBV5-4|TRBD1|-|TRBJ1-2
TGTGCCAGCAGCAGGACAGGGGCAAACTATGGCTACACCTTC
CASSRTGANYGYTF
>TRBV6-6|TRBD1|-|TRBJ2-7
TGTGCCAGCGGACCTGGACAGGGCTACGAGCAGTACTTC
CASGPGQGYEQYF
>TRBV27|-|-|TRBJ2-5
TGTGCCAGCAGTCTATCGGAAAGGTATCAAGAGACCCAGTACTTC
CASSLSERYQETQYF
>TRBV28|-|-|TRBJ1-2
TGTGCCAGCAGTTTCATTACGGGGTATGGCTACACCTTC
CASSFITGYGYTF
>TRBV28|TRBD2|-|TRBJ2-7
TGTGCCAGCAGTTCACTAGCGGGAGACCGCTACGAGCAGTACTTC
CASSSLAGDRYEQYF
>TRBV6-5|TRBD1|-|TRBJ1-4
TGTGCCAGCAACAGGGGAGCTAATGAAAAACTGTTTTTT
CASNRGANEKLFF
>TRBV30|-|-|TRBJ2-1
TGTGCCTGGAGTGCCCTACTAGGCTATGAGCAGTTCTTC
CAWSALLGYEQFF
>TRBV5-4|-|-|TRBJ1-2
TGTGCCAGCAGGCAGGGGAATTCAAGGGGCTACACCTTC
CASRQGNSRGYTF
>TRBV4-1|TRBD2|-|TRBJ2-1
TGCGCCAGCAGCCCCCTGGGGCGGGGGGGGAACAATGAGCAGTTCTTC
CASSPLGRGGNNEQFF
>TRBV11-2|-|-|TRBJ2-1
TGTGCCAGCAGCCCCAGGACTGCGTTCTACAATGAGCAGTTCTTC
CASSPRTAFYNEQFF
>TRBV9|-|-|TRBJ2-7
TGTGCCAGCAGCCGATTCGGGAGTGGCGAGCAGTACTTC
CASSRFGSGEQYF
>TRBV9|-|-|TRBJ1-1
TGTGCCAGCAGCGCCGACGGGGGGTCTACTGAAGCTTTCTTT
CASSADGGSTEAFF
>TRBV4-1|TRBD2|-|TRBJ2-7
TGCGCCAGCAGCCAAGATTTAGCCCCCCGGGAGGCCTACGAGCAGTACTTC
CASSQDLAPREAYEQYF
>TRBV7-6|-|-|TRBJ2-2
TGTGCCAGCAGCCCCAGGACTGGGGAGGAGCTGTTTTTT
CASSPRTGEELFF
>TRBV5-8|-|-|TRBJ2-1
TGTGCCAGCAGAACCTTGAGCAATGAGCAGTTCTTC
CASRTLSNEQFF
>TRBV30|TRBD2|once|TRBJ2-7
TGTGCCTGGAGTAGAGGGAGCGGGAGCTCCTACGAGCAGTACTTC
CAWSRGSGSSYEQYF
>TRBV9|TRBD1|-|TRBJ2-7
TGTGCCAGCAGCGTCGGACAGGGGGGAAACGAGCAGTACTTC
CASSVGQGGNEQYF
>TRBV13|TRBD2|-|TRBJ2-2
TGTGCCAGCAGCCAAGGGACTAGCTGGAACACCGGGGAGCTGTTTTTT
CASSQGTSWNTGELFF
>TRBV18|TRBD1|-|TRBJ2-7
TGTGCCAGCTCACCGGTACAGGGGGTAAACGAGCAGTACTTC
CASSPVQGVNEQYF
>TRBV4-2|TRBD2|once|TRBJ2-7
TGTGCCAGCAGCCATGCCGGGACTAGCGGATACGAGCAGTACTTC
CASSHAGTSGYEQYF
>TRBV4-1|TRBD1|-|TRBJ2-1
TGCGCCAGCAGCCGACAACCACCAGGGGGCGAATACAATGAGCAGTTCTTC
CASSRQPPGGEYNEQFF
>TRBV29-1|TRBD2|-|TRBJ2-3
TGCAGCGTTGTGGGGCTAGCGGGCACAGATACGCAGTATTTT
CSVVGLAGTDTQYF
>TRBV27|TRBD2|-|TRBJ2-7
TGTGCCAGCAGTCCGATAGCGGGAGTCTACGAGCAGTACTTC
CASSPIAGVYEQYF
>TRBV19|-|-|TRBJ2-2
TGTGCCAGTAGTTTCCCACAGGGTCTTGACACCGGGGAGCTGTTTTTT
CASSFPQGLDTGELFF
>TRBV29-1|-|-|TRBJ2-1
TGCAGCGTTGCCAATTTATTCAGCCCCCAGCAGTTCTTC
CSVANLFSPQQFF
>TRBV6-4|-|-|TRBJ2-3
TGTGCCAGCAGCCACTCACAGGGTTCAGATACGCAGTATTTT
CASSHSQGSDTQYF